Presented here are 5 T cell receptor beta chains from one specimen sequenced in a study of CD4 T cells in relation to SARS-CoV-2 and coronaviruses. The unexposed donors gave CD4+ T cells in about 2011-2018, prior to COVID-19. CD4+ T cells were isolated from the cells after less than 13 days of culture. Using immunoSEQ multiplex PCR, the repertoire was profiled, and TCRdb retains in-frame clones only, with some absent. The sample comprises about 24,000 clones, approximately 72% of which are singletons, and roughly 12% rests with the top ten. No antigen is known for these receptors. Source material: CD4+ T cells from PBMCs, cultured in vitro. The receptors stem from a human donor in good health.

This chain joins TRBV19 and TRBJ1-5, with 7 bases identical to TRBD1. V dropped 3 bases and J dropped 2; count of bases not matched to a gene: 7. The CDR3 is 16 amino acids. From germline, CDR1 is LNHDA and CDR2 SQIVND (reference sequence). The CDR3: CASSIYRGTGNQPQHF. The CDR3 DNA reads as TGTGCCAGTAGTATCTATAGGGGGACAGGCAATCAGCCCCAGCATTTT.

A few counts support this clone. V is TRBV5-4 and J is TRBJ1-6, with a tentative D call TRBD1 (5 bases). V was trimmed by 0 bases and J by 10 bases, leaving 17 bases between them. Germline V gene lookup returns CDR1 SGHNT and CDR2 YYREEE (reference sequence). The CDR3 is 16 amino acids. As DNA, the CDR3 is TGTGCCAGCAGCTTGGCCTTGAGCGCCGGGGGATCACCCCTCCACTTT. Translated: CASSLALSAGGSPLHF. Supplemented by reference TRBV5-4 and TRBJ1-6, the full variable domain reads ETGVTQSPTHLIKTRGQQVTLRCSSQSGHNTVSWYQQALGQGPQFIFQYYREEENGRGNFPPRFSGLQFPNYSSELNVNALELDDSALYLCASSLALSAGGSPLHFGNGTRLTVT.

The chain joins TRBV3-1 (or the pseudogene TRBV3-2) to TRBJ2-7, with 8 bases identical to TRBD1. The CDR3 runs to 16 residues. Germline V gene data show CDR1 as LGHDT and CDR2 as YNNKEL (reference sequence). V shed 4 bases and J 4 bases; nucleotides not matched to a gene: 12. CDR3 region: CASSPETGAGDYEQYF. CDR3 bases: TGTGCCAGCAGCCCGGAGACAGGGGCAGGAGATTACGAGCAGTACTTC.

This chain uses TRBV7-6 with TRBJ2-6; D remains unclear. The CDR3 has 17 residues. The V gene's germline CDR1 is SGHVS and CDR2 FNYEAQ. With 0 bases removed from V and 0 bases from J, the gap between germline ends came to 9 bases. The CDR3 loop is CASSLAAPISGANVLTF. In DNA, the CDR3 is TGTGCCAGCAGCTTAGCTGCTCCTATCTCTGGGGCCAACGTCCTGACTTTC.

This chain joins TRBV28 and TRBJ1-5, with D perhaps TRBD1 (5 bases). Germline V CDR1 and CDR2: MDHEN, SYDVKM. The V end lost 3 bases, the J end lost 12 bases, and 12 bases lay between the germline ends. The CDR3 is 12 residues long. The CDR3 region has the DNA TGTGCCAGCAGTTTCTCACAGGCTCTCCAGCATTTT. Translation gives CASSFSQALQHF. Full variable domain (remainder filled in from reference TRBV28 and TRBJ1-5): DVKVTQSSRYLVKRTGEKVFLECVQDMDHENMFWYRQDPGLGLRLIYFSYDVKMKEKGDIPEGYSVSREKKERFSLILESASTNQTSMYLCASSFSQALQHFGDGTRLSIL.